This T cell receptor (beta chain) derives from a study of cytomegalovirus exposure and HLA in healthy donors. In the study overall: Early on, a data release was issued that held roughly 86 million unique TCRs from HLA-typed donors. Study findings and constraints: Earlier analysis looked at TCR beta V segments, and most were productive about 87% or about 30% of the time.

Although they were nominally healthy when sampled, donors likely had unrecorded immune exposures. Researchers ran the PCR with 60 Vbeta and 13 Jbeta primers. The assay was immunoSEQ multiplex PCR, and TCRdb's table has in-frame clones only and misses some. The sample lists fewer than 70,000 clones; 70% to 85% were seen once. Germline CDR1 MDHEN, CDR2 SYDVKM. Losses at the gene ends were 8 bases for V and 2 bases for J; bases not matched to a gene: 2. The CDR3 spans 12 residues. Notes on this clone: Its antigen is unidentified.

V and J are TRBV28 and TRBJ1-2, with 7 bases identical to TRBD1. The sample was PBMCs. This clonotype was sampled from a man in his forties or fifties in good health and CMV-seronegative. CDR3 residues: CASRQGNYGYTF. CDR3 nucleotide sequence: TGTGCCAGCCGACAGGGCAACTATGGCTACACCTTC.